These 30 T cell receptor beta chains came from one sample sequenced in a study of cytomegalovirus exposure and HLA in healthy donors. The PCR used 60 Vbeta and 13 Jbeta primers. Clones were sequenced by immunoSEQ multiplex PCR, and TCRdb holds only the in-frame ones, with some missing. The table has some 150,000 clones, just over 70% seen once. Sequencing was performed on PBMCs. These receptors all stem from a woman in her twenties or thirties in good health and CMV-seronegative.

In DNA form, the CDR3 reads TGTGCCAGCAGTGAAAGAGGGATTAATGAAAAACTGTTTTTT. Protein sequence: CASSERGINEKLFF. The gene calls are TRBV6-1 and TRBJ1-4; D unresolved. In germline, CDR1 is MNHNS, CDR2 SASEGT. V gave up 2 bases and J gave up 4 bases, with 8 bases separating them. CDR3 length: 14 amino acids.

This clone appeared many times. The chain joins TRBV7-9 to TRBJ2-7; weak D call: TRBD2 (6 bases). Deletions cut 8 bases from V and 3 bases from J, with 14 bases between. The CDR3 runs to 13 residues. Looked up from germline, CDR1 is SEHNR and CDR2 is FQNEAQ (reference sequence). This CDR3 reads CASSFRGFYEQYF. CDR3 nucleotides: TGTGCCAGCTCCTTTCGGGGGTTCTACGAGCAGTACTTC. Variable domain in full (rest from reference TRBV7-9 and TRBJ2-7): DTGVSQNPRHKITKRGQNVTFRCDPISEHNRLYWYRQTLGQGPEFLTYFQNEAQLEKSRLLSDRFSAERPKGSFSTLEIQRTEQGDSAMYLCASSFRGFYEQYFGPGTRLTVT.

The chain recombines TRBV29-1 with TRBJ1-2; TRBD1 agrees at 7 bases. Trimming at V came to 7 bases and at J to 2 bases, leaving 4 bases not matched to a gene. The CDR3 has 12 residues. Germline V gives CDR1 SQVTM, CDR2 ANQGSEA. CDR3 region: CSARQGNYGYTF. CDR3 nucleotide sequence: TGCAGCGCTAGACAGGGCAACTATGGCTACACCTTC.

J is TRBJ1-2 and V is TRBV6-5, with 9 nucleotides matching TRBD1. This CDR3 has 12 amino acids. Trimming removed 6 bases from V and 8 bases from J; junction bases left unmatched: 4. Germline V gives CDR1 MNHEY, CDR2 SVGAGI. DNA of the CDR3: TGTGCCAGCAGACAGACAGGGGGGGGCTACACCTTC. This gives the protein CASRQTGGGYTF.

J is TRBJ1-5 and V is TRBV2; 12 bases fit TRBD1. The V segment lost 4 bases and the J segment 6 bases; nucleotides outside the gene matches: 4. The CDR3 loop spans 15 amino acids. Germline V gene sequence: CDR1 SNHLY, CDR2 FYNNEI. CDR3 in DNA: TGTGCCAGCAGTGTTGGGACAGGGGGCACTCAGCCCCAGCATTTT. Its protein product is CASSVGTGGTQPQHF. Variable domain in full (rest from reference TRBV2 and TRBJ1-5): EPEVTQTPSHQVTQMGQEVILRCVPISNHLYFYWYRQILGQKVEFLVSFYNNEISEKSEIFDDQFSVERPDGSNFTLKIRSTKLEDSAMYFCASSVGTGGTQPQHFGDGTRLSIL.

This sequence joins TRBV28 and TRBJ2-1, with a tentative D call TRBD1 (7 bases). Germline values: CDR1 MDHEN, CDR2 SYDVKM. This CDR3 contains 16 residues. Trimming cost V 7 bases and J 2 bases, with 18 bases left between them. The CDR3 region has the DNA TGTGCCAGCAACCTTGGGGGGACAGCTGCCTACAATGAGCAGTTCTTC. It translates to CASNLGGTAAYNEQFF.

The chain carries TRBV29-1 and TRBJ2-5, with a possible D match to TRBD1 (6 bases). The CDR3 is made up of 13 amino acids. Germline CDR1 reads SQVTM; CDR2 reads ANQGSEA. V was shortened by 4 bases and J by 4 bases, with 13 bases between the two germline ends. CDR3 region: CSVGLQGIETQYF. DNA for the CDR3: TGCAGCGTTGGATTACAGGGAATAGAGACCCAGTACTTC.

The gene calls are TRBV25-1 and TRBJ2-7, with TRBD1 identical over 7 bases. With 2 bases clipped from V and 2 bases from J, the junction kept 9 bases outside the gene matches. The CDR3 totals 16 residues. Looked up from germline, CDR1 is MGHDK and CDR2 is SYGVNS. The CDR3, as DNA: TGTGCCAGCAGTGAAATCGGGACAGAGGCCACCTACGAGCAGTACGTC. Its translation: CASSEIGTEATYEQYV.

V gene TRBV15 combines with J gene TRBJ2-3; 10 bases are shared with TRBD2. CDR3 length equals 18 residues. CDR1 LNHNV and CDR2 YYDKDF come from the germline V gene (reference sequence). After removal of 2 bases from V and 2 bases from J, the junction contained 10 bases not matched to a gene. CDR3 loop: CATSRSGGAGGNTDTQYF. CDR3 bases: TGTGCCACCAGCAGAAGCGGGGGGGCGGGAGGAAACACAGATACGCAGTATTTT. The full variable domain, rest sourced from reference TRBV15 and TRBJ2-3, is DAMVIQNPRYQVTQFGKPVTLSCSQTLNHNVMYWYQQKSSQAPKLLFHYYDKDFNNEADTPDNFQSRRPNTSFCFLDIRSPGLGDTAMYLCATSRSGGAGGNTDTQYFGPGTRLTVL.

The V gene is TRBV28, the J gene TRBJ2-5; 8 nucleotides match TRBD1. The J call may be faulty, since TRBJ2-7 better matches the DNA end. The CDR3 has 16 residues. CDR1 is MDHEN and CDR2 is SYDVKM in the germline V gene. The CDR3 here is CASSFPPQGASHEQYF. CDR3 DNA: TGTGCCAGCAGTTTCCCCCCGCAGGGGGCTAGCCACGAGCAGTACTTC.

The CDR3 DNA follows: TGTGCCAGCAGCCCCCGACTAGAGCGGGAGGCCTTCGAAGAGACCCAGTACTTC. Encoded protein: CASSPRLEREAFEETQYF. This chain uses TRBV7-9 with TRBJ2-5; 9 nucleotides match TRBD2. The CDR3 contains 18 residues. The V and J ends lost 5 bases and 3 bases, in that order; junction bases with no gene match: 16. In germline, CDR1 is SEHNR, CDR2 FQNEAQ (reference sequence).

The chain combines TRBV7-2 with TRBJ1-2; D is unresolved. Germline V gives CDR1 SGHTA, CDR2 FQGNSA. The CDR3 is 12 residues long. V was pared by 1 base and J by 7 bases, with 7 bases between. Here the CDR3 reads CASSLGGGGYTF. Written as DNA, the CDR3 is TGTGCCAGCAGCTTAGGTGGCGGTGGCTACACCTTC.

Only a few counts were recorded for this clone. This chain joins TRBV27 and TRBJ1-4; D is unclear. V lost 0 bases to trimming and J lost 5 bases, with 7 bases between them. CDR1 is MNHEY and CDR2 is SMNVEV in the germline V gene (reference sequence). This CDR3 spans 14 amino acids. The CDR3: CASSLSGRNEKLFF. DNA for the CDR3: TGTGCCAGCAGTTTATCGGGCAGGAATGAAAAACTGTTTTTT.

The chain links TRBV30 to TRBJ2-1; TRBD2 matches 10 bases. V lost 4 bases to trimming and J lost 5 bases; unmatched junction nucleotides: 11. This CDR3 spans 16 amino acids. Germline assignment: CDR1 GTSNPN and CDR2 SVGIG (reference sequence). CDR3: CAWKKAGGFRDNEQFF. In DNA form, the CDR3 reads TGTGCCTGGAAAAAAGCGGGGGGGTTCAGGGACAATGAGCAGTTCTTC.

About this clone: In the same sample, other DNA sequences code for this CDR3. The chain has TRBV2 and TRBJ1-5; 7 bases match TRBD1. This CDR3 spans 14 amino acids. Losses at the gene ends were 7 bases for V and 0 bases for J; bases not matched to a gene: 3. Germline values: CDR1 SNHLY, CDR2 FYNNEI. DNA for the CDR3: TGTGCCAGCAAAGGGGGCTATAGCAATCAGCCCCAGCATTTT. Translation: CASKGGYSNQPQHF.

The genes are TRBV10-3 and TRBJ1-5, with D possibly matching TRBD1 (5 bases). V was shortened by 6 bases and J by 4 bases, with 7 bases between the two germline ends. Germline CDR1 is ENHRY and CDR2 is SYGVKD. The CDR3 loop spans 12 amino acids. The CDR3 here is CAISQGNQPQHF. DNA of the CDR3: TGTGCCATCAGCCAGGGAAATCAGCCCCAGCATTTT.

This sequence joins TRBV7-2 and TRBJ2-1; perhaps TRBD2 as D (6 bases). This CDR3 contains 12 residues. CDR1 and CDR2 from the germline V gene are SGHTA and FQGNSA. V lost 2 bases and J lost 10, with 9 bases in between. Here the CDR3 DNA reads TGTGCCAGCAGCTTAATGGCGGGGGAGCAGTTCTTC. Amino acids: CASSLMAGEQFF.

The chain is built from TRBV11-2 and TRBJ1-4; TRBD1 is a possible D gene (5 bases). Germline V CDR1 and CDR2: SGHAT, FQNNGV. Trimming pared 1 base from V and 5 bases from J, leaving 14 bases between. The CDR3 is 16 amino acids. The CDR3 DNA follows: TGTGCCAGCAGCTTAGGTAGCGGGGGAGTAAATGAAAAACTGTTTTTT. This gives the protein CASSLGSGGVNEKLFF.

This chain uses TRBV27 with TRBJ1-4, with TRBD1 matching 9 bases. The V and J ends lost 5 bases and 5 bases, in that order; junction bases with no gene match: 6. This CDR3 is built from 15 residues. In germline, CDR1 is MNHEY, CDR2 SMNVEV (reference sequence). This CDR3 is CASSTRQGGNEKLFF. In DNA form, the CDR3 reads TGTGCCAGCAGTACTCGACAGGGGGGAAATGAAAAACTGTTTTTT.

This clone has more than one count but fewer than ten. The chain joins TRBV6-6 to TRBJ1-3; D unresolved. Trimming left V 2 bases short and J 3 bases short, with 8 bases between. The CDR3 length is 14 residues. CDR1 is MNHNY and CDR2 is SVGAGI in the germline V gene (reference sequence). CDR3: CASSYETNGNTIYF. The CDR3 DNA reads as TGTGCCAGCAGTTACGAGACTAATGGAAACACCATATATTTT.

The chain couples TRBV10-1 to TRBJ2-3; 15 nucleotides align to TRBD2. The CDR3 length is 14 residues. V gave up 8 bases and J gave up 6 bases; unmatched junction bases: 3. Germline CDR1 WNHNN, CDR2 SYGVQD (reference sequence). The CDR3 sequence: CASSGTSGGDTQYF. The CDR3 DNA follows: TGCGCCAGCTCCGGGACTAGCGGGGGGGATACGCAGTATTTT.

The chain uses TRBV7-9 and TRBJ2-6; 8 bases align to TRBD2. The trim removed 4 bases at V and 0 bases at J, leaving 8 bases unmatched. The germline V gene encodes CDR1 SEHNR and CDR2 FQNEAQ (reference sequence). This CDR3 comprises 18 residues. The CDR3 reads CASSSTSGPSSGANVLTF. In DNA form, the CDR3 reads TGTGCCAGCAGCTCAACTAGCGGTCCTAGCTCTGGGGCCAACGTCCTGACTTTC.

This clone was seen only a few times. The chain couples TRBV18 to TRBJ2-2; TRBD2 agrees at 10 bases. This CDR3 comprises 16 residues. Germline CDR1 and CDR2: KGHSH and LQKENI. Germline trimming cut 4 bases from V and 6 bases from J; bases unmatched to any gene: 8. The CDR3 loop is CASSLLSGTSAGELFF. CDR3 sequence (DNA): TGTGCCAGCTCACTACTTTCCGGGACTAGCGCCGGGGAGCTGTTTTTT.

This rearrangement joins TRBV6-1 to TRBJ2-2, with 8 positions matching TRBD2. Germline CDR1 and CDR2: MNHNS and SASEGT. The length of the CDR3 is 14 residues. Trimming removed 6 bases from V and 4 bases from J; junction bases left unmatched: 4. DNA of the CDR3: TGTGCCAGCAGGGGGACTAGAGGCACCGGGGAGCTGTTTTTT. The encoded protein is CASRGTRGTGELFF.

The CDR3 here is CASSLGNTIYF. CDR3 in DNA: TGTGCCAGCAGCCTTGGAAACACCATATATTTT. V gene TRBV7-6 combines with J gene TRBJ1-3, with no clear D. Germline lookup yields CDR1 SGHVS and CDR2 FNYEAQ. The CDR3 runs 11 residues. V was cut by 5 bases and J by 3 bases, with 2 bases left in between.

This CDR3 reads CASSRGGTATYEQYF. Written as DNA, the CDR3 is TGTGCCAGCAGCCGCGGGGGCACAGCAACCTACGAGCAGTACTTC. V usage is TRBV2 and J usage is TRBJ2-7; tentatively, D is TRBD2 (7 bases). The CDR3 loop spans 15 amino acids. Trimming removed 6 bases at V and 2 bases at J, with 17 bases between. Germline V CDR1 and CDR2: SNHLY, FYNNEI.

The chain combines TRBV6-6 with TRBJ2-6; 11 nucleotides align to TRBD1. Germline V gene data show CDR1 as MNHNY and CDR2 as SVGAGI (reference sequence). Trimming removed 7 bases from V and 3 bases from J; junction bases left unmatched: 2. CDR3 length: 15 amino acids. The CDR3, as DNA: TGTGCCAGCAAGGACAGGGGGCTTGGGGCCAACGTCCTGACTTTC. Amino acids: CASKDRGLGANVLTF.

There are a few counts of this clone. J is TRBJ2-1 and V is TRBV12-5; the match to TRBD2 covers 14 bases. This CDR3 is 16 amino acids long. V trimming: 5 bases; J trimming: 9 bases; junction bases outside the gene matches: 9. Germline V gene lookup returns CDR1 LGHNT and CDR2 FRNRAP. The CDR3 loop is CASGPGTSGSQSEQFF. The CDR3, as DNA: TGTGCTAGTGGTCCAGGGACTAGCGGGAGTCAGAGTGAGCAGTTCTTC.

This rearrangement joins TRBV30 to TRBJ1-5; TRBD1 might be the D (6 bases). V was shortened by 2 bases and J by 4 bases, with 9 bases between the two germline ends. In germline, CDR1 is GTSNPN, CDR2 SVGIG (reference sequence). The CDR3 is made up of 13 amino acids. CDR3 DNA: TGTGCCTGGAGTAGGACAGAGAATCAGCCCCAGCATTTT. Translating it yields CAWSRTENQPQHF.

This clone was counted only a few times. Just one base apart from a much larger clone, this may be a read error. The V gene is TRBV4-2, the J gene TRBJ2-5, with TRBD2 matching 9 bases. Trimming took 1 base from V and 4 from J; bases not matched to a gene: 7. This CDR3 has 16 residues. CDR1 is LGHNA and CDR2 is YNFKEQ in the germline V gene. CDR3 nucleotides: TGTGCCAGCAGCCAAGGTTTTGCGGGGGGGCGAGAGACCCAGTACTTC. It codes for CASSQGFAGGRETQYF.